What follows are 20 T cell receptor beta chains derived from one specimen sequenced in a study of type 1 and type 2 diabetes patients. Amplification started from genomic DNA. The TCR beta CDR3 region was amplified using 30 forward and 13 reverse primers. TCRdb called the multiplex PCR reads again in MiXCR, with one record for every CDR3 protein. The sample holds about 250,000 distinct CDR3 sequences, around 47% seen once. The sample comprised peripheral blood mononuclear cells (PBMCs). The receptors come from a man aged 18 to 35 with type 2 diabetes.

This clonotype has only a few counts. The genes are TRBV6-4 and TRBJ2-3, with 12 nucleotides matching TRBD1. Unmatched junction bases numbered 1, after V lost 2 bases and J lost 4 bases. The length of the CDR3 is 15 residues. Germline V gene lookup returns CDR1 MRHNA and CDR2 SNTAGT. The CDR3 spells CASSDGTGGADTQYF. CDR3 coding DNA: TGTGCCAGCAGTGACGGGACAGGGGGCGCAGATACGCAGTATTTT.

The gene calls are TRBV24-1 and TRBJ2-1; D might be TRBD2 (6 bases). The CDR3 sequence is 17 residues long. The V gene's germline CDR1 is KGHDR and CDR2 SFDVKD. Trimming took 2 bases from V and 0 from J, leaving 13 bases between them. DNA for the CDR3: TGTGCCACCAGTGATTCGGGGGTTGGGGGCTCCTACAATGAGCAGTTCTTC. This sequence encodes CATSDSGVGGSYNEQFF.

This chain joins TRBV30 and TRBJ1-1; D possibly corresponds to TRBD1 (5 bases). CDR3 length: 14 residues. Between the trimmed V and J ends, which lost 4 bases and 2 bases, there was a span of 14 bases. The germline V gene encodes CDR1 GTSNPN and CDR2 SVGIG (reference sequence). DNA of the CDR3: TGTGCCTGGACTTACCTGGGGGGTAACACTGAAGCTTTCTTT. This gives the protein CAWTYLGGNTEAFF. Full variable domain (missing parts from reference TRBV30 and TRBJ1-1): SQTIHQWPATLVQPVGSPLSLECTVEGTSNPNLYWYRQAAGRGLQLLFYSVGIGQISSEVPQNLSASRPQDRQFILSSKKLLLSDSGFYLCAWTYLGGNTEAFFGQGTRLTVV.

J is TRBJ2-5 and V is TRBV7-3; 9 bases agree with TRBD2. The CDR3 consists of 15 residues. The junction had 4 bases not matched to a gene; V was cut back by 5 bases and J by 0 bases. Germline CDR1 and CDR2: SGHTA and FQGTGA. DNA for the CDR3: TGTGCCAGCAGCCGAAGCGGGGGGAACCAAGAGACCCAGTACTTC. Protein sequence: CASSRSGGNQETQYF.

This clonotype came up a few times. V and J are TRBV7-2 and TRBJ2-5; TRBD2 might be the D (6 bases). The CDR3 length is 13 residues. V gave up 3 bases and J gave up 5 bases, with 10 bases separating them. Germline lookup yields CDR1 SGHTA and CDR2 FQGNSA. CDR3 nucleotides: TGTGCCAGCAGCTTCTCAGGGACTGAGACCCAGTACTTC. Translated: CASSFSGTETQYF. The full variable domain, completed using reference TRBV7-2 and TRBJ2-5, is GAGVSQSPSNKVTEKGKDVELRCDPISGHTALYWYRQSLGQGLEFLIYFQGNSAPDKSGLPSDRFSAERTGGSVSTLTIQRTQQEDSAVYLCASSFSGTETQYFGPGTRLLVL.

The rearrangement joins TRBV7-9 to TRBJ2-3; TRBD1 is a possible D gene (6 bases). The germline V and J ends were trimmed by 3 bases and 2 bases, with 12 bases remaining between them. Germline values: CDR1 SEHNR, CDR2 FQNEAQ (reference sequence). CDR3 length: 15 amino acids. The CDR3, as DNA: TGTGCCAGCAGCTTGCGGACAGTGATCACAGATACGCAGTATTTT. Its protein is CASSLRTVITDTQYF.

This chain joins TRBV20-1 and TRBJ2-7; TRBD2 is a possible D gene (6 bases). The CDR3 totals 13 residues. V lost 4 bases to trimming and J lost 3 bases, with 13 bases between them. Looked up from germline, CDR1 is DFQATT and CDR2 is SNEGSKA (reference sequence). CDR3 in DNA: TGCAGTGCTATCCGGGACTCATTCTACGAGCAGTACTTC. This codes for CSAIRDSFYEQYF.

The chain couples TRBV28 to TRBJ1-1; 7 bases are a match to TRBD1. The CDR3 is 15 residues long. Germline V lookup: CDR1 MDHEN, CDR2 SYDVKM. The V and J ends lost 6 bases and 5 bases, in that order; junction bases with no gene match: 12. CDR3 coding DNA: TGTGCCAGCAGCCTCTCCGGGACAGTGAGAACTGAAGCTTTCTTT. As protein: CASSLSGTVRTEAFF.

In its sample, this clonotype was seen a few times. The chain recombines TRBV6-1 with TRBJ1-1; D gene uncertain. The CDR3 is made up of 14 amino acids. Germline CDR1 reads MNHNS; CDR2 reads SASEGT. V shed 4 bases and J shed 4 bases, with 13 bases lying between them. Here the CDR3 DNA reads TGTGCCAGCAGTGGGGTGGGTCTCGGCACTGAAGCTTTCTTT. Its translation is CASSGVGLGTEAFF.

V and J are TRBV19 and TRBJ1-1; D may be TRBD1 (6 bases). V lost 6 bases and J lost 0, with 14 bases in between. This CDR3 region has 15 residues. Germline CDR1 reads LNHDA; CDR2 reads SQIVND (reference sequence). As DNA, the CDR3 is TGTGCCAGTAGAGCACTGGGACATCTGAACACTGAAGCTTTCTTT. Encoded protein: CASRALGHLNTEAFF.

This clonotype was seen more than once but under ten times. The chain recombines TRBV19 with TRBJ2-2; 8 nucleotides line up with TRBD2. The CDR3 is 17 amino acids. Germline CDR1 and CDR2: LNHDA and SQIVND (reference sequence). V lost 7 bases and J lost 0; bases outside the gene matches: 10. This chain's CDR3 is CASTRLAGLANTGELFF. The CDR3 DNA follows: TGTGCCAGTACCCGGCTAGCGGGCTTAGCGAACACCGGGGAGCTGTTTTTT.

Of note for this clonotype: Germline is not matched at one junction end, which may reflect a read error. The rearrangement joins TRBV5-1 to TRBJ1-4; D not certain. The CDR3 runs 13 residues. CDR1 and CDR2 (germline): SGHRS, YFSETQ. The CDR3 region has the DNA TGCGCCAGCAGTTTGGACGTTAGTGAAAAACTGTTTTTT. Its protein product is CASSLDVSEKLFF.

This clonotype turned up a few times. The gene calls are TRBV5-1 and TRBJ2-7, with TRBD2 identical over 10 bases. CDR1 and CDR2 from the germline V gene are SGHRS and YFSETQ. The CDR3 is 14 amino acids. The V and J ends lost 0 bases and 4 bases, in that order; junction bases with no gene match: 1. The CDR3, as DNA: TGCGCCAGCAGCTTGGAACTAGCGGGATACGAGCAGTACTTC. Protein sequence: CASSLELAGYEQYF. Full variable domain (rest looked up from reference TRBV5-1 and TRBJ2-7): KAGVTQTPRYLIKTRGQQVTLSCSPISGHRSVSWYQQTPGQGLQFLFEYFSETQRNKGNFPGRFSGRQFSNSRSEMNVSTLELGDSALYLCASSLELAGYEQYFGPGTRLTVT.

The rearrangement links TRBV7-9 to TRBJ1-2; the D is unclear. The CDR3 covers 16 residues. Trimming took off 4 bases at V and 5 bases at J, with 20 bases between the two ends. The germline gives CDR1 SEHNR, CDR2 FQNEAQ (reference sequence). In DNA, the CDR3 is TGTGCCAGCAGCTCCGGAGTTAACGAGGCGGTATATGGCTACACCTTC. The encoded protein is CASSSGVNEAVYGYTF.

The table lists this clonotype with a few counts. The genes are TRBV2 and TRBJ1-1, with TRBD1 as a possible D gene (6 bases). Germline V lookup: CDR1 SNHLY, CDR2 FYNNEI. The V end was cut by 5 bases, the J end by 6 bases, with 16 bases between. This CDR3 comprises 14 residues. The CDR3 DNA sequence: TGTGCCAGCAGTCTCCCGCAGGGGAAGGCTGAAGCTTTCTTT. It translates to CASSLPQGKAEAFF.

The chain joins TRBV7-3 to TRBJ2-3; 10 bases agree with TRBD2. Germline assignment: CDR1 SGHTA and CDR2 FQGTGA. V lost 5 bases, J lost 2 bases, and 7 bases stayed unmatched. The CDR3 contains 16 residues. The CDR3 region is CASSQGLAGDTDTQYF. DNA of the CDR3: TGTGCCAGCAGCCAAGGGCTAGCGGGGGACACAGATACGCAGTATTTT.

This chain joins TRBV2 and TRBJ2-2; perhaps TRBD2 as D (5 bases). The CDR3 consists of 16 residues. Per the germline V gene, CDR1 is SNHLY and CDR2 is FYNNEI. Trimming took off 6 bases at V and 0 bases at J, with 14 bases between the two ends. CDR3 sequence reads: CASSPAGGSNTGELFF. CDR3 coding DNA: TGTGCCAGCAGCCCCGCGGGCGGATCGAACACCGGGGAGCTGTTTTTT. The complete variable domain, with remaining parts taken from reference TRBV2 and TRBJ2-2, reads EPEVTQTPSHQVTQMGQEVILRCVPISNHLYFYWYRQILGQKVEFLVSFYNNEISEKSEIFDDQFSVERPDGSNFTLKIRSTKLEDSAMYFCASSPAGGSNTGELFFGEGSRLTVL.

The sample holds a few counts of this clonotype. CDR3 sequence (DNA): TGTGCCAGTAGGAAGGTGGAAAGCTACACCTTC. This sequence encodes CASRKVESYTF. J is TRBJ1-2 and V is TRBV19; D is ambiguous. The germline V gene has CDR1 LNHDA and CDR2 SQIVND (reference sequence). The ends were cut back, 6 bases at V and 9 bases at J, with 11 bases in the middle. The CDR3 spans 11 residues. The full variable domain, completed using reference TRBV19 and TRBJ1-2, is DGGITQSPKYLFRKEGQNVTLSCEQNLNHDAMYWYRQDPGQGLRLIYYSQIVNDFQKGDIAEGYSVSREKKESFPLTVTSAQKNPTAFYLCASRKVESYTFGSGTRLTVV.

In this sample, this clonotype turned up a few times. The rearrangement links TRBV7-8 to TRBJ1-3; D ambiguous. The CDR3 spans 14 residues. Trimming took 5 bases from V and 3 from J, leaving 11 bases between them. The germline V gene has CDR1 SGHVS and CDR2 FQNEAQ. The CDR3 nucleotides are TGTGCCAGCAGCCCCTCGGCAGGTGGAAACACCATATATTTT. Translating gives CASSPSAGGNTIYF.

This CDR3 is CASYASGRAGGEQYF. CDR3 bases: TGTGCCAGCTACGCTAGCGGGAGGGCCGGGGGCGAGCAGTACTTC. The V and J genes are TRBV27 and TRBJ2-7; 12 bases fit TRBD2. Losses at the gene ends were 8 bases for V and 6 bases for J; bases not matched to a gene: 11. The CDR3 has 15 amino acids. CDR1 MNHEY and CDR2 SMNVEV come from the germline V gene (reference sequence).